The rows below give T cell receptor beta chains drawn from one sample of a study of tumor and adjacent non-tumor tissue in lung cancer. TCRdb processed the multiplex PCR reads anew with MiXCR; each CDR3 protein has one entry. The table includes 40,000 to 60,000 distinct CDR3 sequences, less than 70% detected once. Sequenced input: distant non-tumor lung tissue. These receptors came from a woman aged 65 to 85 with non-small cell lung cancer. Each CDR3 is given with its conserved first and last residue. The D gene is left open where the match is weak. Only part of the rows carry a size: once, few, many, or a class if the clone is expanded.

>11|TRBJ1-1|TRBV28|many|TRBD1
CASSVDRDPLF
TGTGCCAGCAGTGTGGACAGGGATCCTCTCTTT
>18|TRBJ1-1|TRBV6-1|.|.
CANQINEGERTLKTKAFF
TGTGCCAACCAGATTAACGAGGGGGAGAGAACCTTGAAGACTAAAGCTTTCTTT
>18|TRBJ2-7|TRBV6-5|.|TRBD2
CTSTIGLAGGQPPYEHYF
TGTACCAGCACCATCGGACTAGCGGGAGGGCAACCCCCCTACGAGCATTACTTC
>11|TRBJ2-1|TRBV4-1|.|.
CASSLNEEQFF
TGCGCCAGCAGCCTAAACGAGGAGCAGTTCTTC
>12|TRBJ2-3|TRBV11-1|.|.
CASSQHVVTQYF
TGTGCCAGCAGCCAGCACGTAGTTACGCAGTACTTT
>13|TRBJ2-1|TRBV10-1|.|TRBD1
CVSSSGQNTEQFF
TGCGTCAGCAGCTCGGGACAGAACACTGAACAGTTCTTC
>16|TRBJ1-1|TRBV6-2/TRBV6-3|.|.
CACGYSLSGWDTEAFF
TGTGCCTGCGGTTACTCGTTGTCAGGATGGGACACTGAAGCTTTCTTT
>15|TRBJ2-6|TRBV14|medium-sized|.
CASSPRRAGANVLTF
TGTGCCAGCAGCCCAAGGAGGGCGGGGGCCAACGTCCTGACTTTC
>17|TRBJ2-1|TRBV11-1|medium-sized|TRBD2
CASSSHLAGGSYNEQFF
TGTGCCAGCAGCTCCCACTTAGCGGGAGGTTCCTACAATGAGCAGTTCTTC
>15|TRBJ2-1|TRBV4-1|.|.
CASSRTGTEYNEQFF
TGCGCCAGCAGCCGAACTGGGACGGAATACAATGAGCAGTTCTTC
>13|TRBJ2-3|TRBV6-1|.|.
CANSEAYLDTQYF
TGTGCCAACAGTGAAGCGTACCTTGATACGCAGTATTTT
>13|TRBJ2-7|TRBV14|.|.
CTISPSDRYEQYF
TGTACCATCAGCCCTAGCGATCGGTACGAGCAGTACTTC
>15|TRBJ1-1|TRBV6-7|.|.
CASRYMRTVNTEAVF
TGTGCCAGCAGATACATGCGCACAGTGAACACTGAAGCTGTCTTT
>16|TRBJ2-5|TRBV7-6|.|.
CASNLGASAIKGTQYF
TGTGCCAGCAACTTAGGGGCTAGCGCCATTAAAGGGACCCAGTACTTC
>14|TRBJ2-7|TRBV20-1|.|TRBD2
CSAALAGGFYEQYF
TGCAGTGCTGCCCTAGCGGGAGGCTTTTACGAGCAGTACTTC
>14|TRBJ2-1|TRBV15|.|.
CATSKPFTYNEQFF
TGTGCCACCAGCAAGCCCTTTACCTACAATGAGCAGTTCTTC
>15|TRBJ2-3|TRBV11-2|.|.
CANSFASGTTDTRYF
.
>15|TRBJ2-7|TRBV4-1|many|TRBD1
CASSQLRDRVYEQYF
TGCGCCAGCAGCCAGCTCCGGGACAGGGTGTACGAGCAGTACTTC
>13|TRBJ2-1|TRBV29-1|.|.
CSIQLDSVNEQFF
TGCAGCATTCAACTAGATTCGGTAAATGAGCAGTTCTTC
>13|TRBJ1-1|TRBV6-5|.|.
CASSKHGSSEAFF
TGTGCCAGCAGTAAACATGGGTCGAGTGAAGCTTTCTTT
>16|TRBJ2-5|TRBV11-2|.|.
CANGLDRGRPEETQYF
TGTGCCAACGGCTTAGATCGGGGCAGGCCGGAAGAGACCCAGTACTTC
>20|TRBJ2-7|TRBV12-3/TRBV12-4|many|TRBD2
CASSFRPGLAGVRGSYEQYF
TGTGCCAGCAGCTTCCGCCCCGGACTAGCGGGAGTAAGGGGCTCCTACGAGCAGTACTTC
>13|TRBJ2-3|TRBV6-1|.|.
CASSEMREDTQYF
TGTGCCAGCAGTGAAATGAGAGAAGATACACAGTATTTT
>14|TRBJ2-3|TRBV11-1|.|TRBD1
CASSLDREADTHYF
TGTGCCAGCAGTTTGGACAGGGAGGCAGATACACACTATTTT
>13|TRBJ2-1|TRBV29-1|.|.
CSVVGTVNNEHFF
TGCAGCGTTGTCGGGACGGTAAACAATGAGCACTTCTTC
>12|TRBJ2-3|TRBV29-1|.|.
CSTQGQQDTQYF
TGCAGCACTCAGGGGCAACAAGATACGCAGTATTTT
>15|TRBJ2-7|TRBV12-3/TRBV12-4|.|TRBD2
CASSLTSGTVCEGYF
TGTGCCAGCAGCTTGACTAGCGGGACGGTCTGCGAGGGGTACTTC
>13|TRBJ2-5|TRBV5-4|once|.
CASSLMYSETQYF
TGTGCCAGCAGCCTGATGTACTCAGAGACCCAGTACTTC
>16|TRBJ2-1|TRBV20-1|many|.
CSARDVAVHLYNEQFF
TGCAGTGCTAGAGATGTAGCAGTCCACCTTTACAATGAGCAGTTCTTC
>12|TRBJ2-7|TRBV6-1|.|.
CASCTLLYEQYF
TGTGCCAGCTGTACACTACTCTACGAGCAGTACTTC
>15|TRBJ1-5|TRBV6-1|.|.
CTSTGTKEGNQPQHF
TGTACCAGCACAGGGACTAAAGAAGGAAATCAGCCCCAGCATTTT
>14|TRBJ1-2|TRBV28|many|.
CASSLRPGTYGYTF
TGTGCCAGCAGTTTAAGGCCAGGGACCTATGGCTACACCTTC
>15|TRBJ2-1|TRBV30|.|.
CACTPLVQPYNEQFF
TGTGCCTGTACTCCCTTGGTTCAGCCCTACAATGAGCAGTTCTTC